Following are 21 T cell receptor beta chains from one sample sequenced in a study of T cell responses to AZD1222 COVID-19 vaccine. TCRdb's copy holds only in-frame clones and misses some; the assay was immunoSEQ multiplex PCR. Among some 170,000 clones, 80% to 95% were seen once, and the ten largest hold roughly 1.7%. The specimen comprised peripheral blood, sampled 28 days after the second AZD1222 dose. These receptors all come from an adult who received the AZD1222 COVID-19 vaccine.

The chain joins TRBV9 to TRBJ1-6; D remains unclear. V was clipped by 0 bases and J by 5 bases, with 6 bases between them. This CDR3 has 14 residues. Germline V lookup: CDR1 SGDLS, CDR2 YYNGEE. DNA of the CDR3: TGTGCCAGCAGCGTAGAACGGGATAATTCACCCCTCCACTTT. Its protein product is CASSVERDNSPLHF. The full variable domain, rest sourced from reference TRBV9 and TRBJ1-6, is DSGVTQTPKHLITATGQRVTLRCSPRSGDLSVYWYQQSLDQGLQFLIQYYNGEERAKGNILERFSAQQFPDLHSELNLSSLELGDSALYFCASSVERDNSPLHFGNGTRLTVT.

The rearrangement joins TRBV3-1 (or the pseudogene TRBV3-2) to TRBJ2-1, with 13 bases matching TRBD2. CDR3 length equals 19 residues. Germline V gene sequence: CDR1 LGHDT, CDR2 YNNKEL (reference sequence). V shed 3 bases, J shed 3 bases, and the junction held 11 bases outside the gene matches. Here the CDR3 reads CASSHDGTSGMLIYNEQFF. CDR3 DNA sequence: TGTGCCAGCAGCCATGACGGGACTAGCGGGATGCTGATCTACAATGAGCAGTTCTTC.

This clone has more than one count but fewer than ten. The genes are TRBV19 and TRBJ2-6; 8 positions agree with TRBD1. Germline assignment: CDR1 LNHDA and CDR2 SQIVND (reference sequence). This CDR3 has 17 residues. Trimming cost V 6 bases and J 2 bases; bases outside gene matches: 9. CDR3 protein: CASRRTGNSPGANVLTF. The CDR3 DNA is TGTGCCAGTAGAAGGACAGGGAACAGCCCTGGGGCCAACGTCCTGACTTTC. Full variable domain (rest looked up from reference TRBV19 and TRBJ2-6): DGGITQSPKYLFRKEGQNVTLSCEQNLNHDAMYWYRQDPGQGLRLIYYSQIVNDFQKGDIAEGYSVSREKKESFPLTVTSAQKNPTAFYLCASRRTGNSPGANVLTFGAGSRLTVL.

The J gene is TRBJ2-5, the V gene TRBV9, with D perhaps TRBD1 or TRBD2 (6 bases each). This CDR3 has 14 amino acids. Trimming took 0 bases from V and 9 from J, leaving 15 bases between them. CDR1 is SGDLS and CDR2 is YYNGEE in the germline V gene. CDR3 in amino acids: CASSVGPHRGAQYF. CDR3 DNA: TGTGCCAGCAGCGTAGGGCCCCATAGGGGGGCCCAGTACTTC.

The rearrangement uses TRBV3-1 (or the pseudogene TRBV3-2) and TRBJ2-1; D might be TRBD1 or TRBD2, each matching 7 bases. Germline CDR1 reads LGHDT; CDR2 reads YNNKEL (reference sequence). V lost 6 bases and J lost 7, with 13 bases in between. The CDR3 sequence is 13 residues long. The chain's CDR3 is CASRYRGGNEQFF. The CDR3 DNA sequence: TGTGCCAGCAGATACAGGGGAGGGAATGAGCAGTTCTTC.

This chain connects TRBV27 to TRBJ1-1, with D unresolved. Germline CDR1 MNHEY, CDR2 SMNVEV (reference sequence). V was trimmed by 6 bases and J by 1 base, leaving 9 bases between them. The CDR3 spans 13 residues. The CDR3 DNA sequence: TGTGCCAGCAGCCTACAGAGGAACACTGAAGCTTTCTTT. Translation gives CASSLQRNTEAFF.

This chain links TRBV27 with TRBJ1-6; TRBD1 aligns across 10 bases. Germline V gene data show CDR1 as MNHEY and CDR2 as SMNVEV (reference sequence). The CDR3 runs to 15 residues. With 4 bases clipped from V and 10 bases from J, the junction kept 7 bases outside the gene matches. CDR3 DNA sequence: TGTGCCAGCAGTTCGATGGGACAGGGGCGATCACCCCTCCACTTT. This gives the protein CASSSMGQGRSPLHF.

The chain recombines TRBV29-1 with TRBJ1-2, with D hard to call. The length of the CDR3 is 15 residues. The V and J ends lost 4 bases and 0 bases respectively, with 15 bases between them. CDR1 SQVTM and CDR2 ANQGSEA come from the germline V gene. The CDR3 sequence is CSVVLSKATNYGYTF. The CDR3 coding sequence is TGCAGCGTTGTGTTAAGCAAAGCAACTAACTATGGCTACACCTTC.

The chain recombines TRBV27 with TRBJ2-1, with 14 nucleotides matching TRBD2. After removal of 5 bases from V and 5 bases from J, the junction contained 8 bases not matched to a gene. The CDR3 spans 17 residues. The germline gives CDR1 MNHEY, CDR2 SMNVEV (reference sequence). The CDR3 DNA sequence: TGTGCCAGCAGTCCAGGGACTAGCGGGAGTCGGAACAATGAGCAGTTCTTC. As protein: CASSPGTSGSRNNEQFF.

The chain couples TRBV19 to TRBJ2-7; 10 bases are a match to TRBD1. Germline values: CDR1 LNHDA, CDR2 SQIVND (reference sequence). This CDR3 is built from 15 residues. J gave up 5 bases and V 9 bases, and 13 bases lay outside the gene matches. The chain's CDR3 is CASNSRDRGFHEQYF. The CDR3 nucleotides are TGTGCCAGCAACTCTCGGGACAGGGGTTTCCACGAGCAGTACTTC.

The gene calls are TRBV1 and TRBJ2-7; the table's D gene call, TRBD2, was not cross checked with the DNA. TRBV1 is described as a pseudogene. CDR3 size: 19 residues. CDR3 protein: CTSSQAQGGLGLAGYEQYF. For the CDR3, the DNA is TGCACCAGCAGCCAAGCCCAGGGGGGGTTGGGACTAGCGGGCTACGAGCAGTACTTC.

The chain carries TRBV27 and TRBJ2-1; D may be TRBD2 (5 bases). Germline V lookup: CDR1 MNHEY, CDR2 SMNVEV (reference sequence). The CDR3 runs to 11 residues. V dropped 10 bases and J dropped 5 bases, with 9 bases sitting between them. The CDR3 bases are TGTGCCATCGGACTGAACAATGAGCAGTTCTTC. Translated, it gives CAIGLNNEQFF.

The CDR3 loop reads CASSQEGTIYNEQFF. The CDR3 bases are TGTGCCAGCAGCCAAGAAGGAACTATCTACAATGAGCAGTTCTTC. The chain recombines TRBV3-1 (or the pseudogene TRBV3-2) with TRBJ2-1; no reliable D call. Germline V gives CDR1 LGHDT, CDR2 YNNKEL (reference sequence). This CDR3 is 15 amino acids long. Trimming left V 0 bases short and J 3 bases short, with 9 bases between.

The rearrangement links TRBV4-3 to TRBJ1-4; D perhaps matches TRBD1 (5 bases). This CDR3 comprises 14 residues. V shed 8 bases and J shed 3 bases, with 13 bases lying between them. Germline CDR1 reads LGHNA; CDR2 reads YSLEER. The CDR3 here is CASAMGPANEKLFF. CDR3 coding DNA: TGCGCCAGCGCCATGGGACCGGCTAATGAAAAACTGTTTTTT.

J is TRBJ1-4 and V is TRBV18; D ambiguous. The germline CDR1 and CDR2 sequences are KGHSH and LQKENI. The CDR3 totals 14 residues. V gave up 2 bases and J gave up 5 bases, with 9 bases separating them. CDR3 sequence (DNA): TGTGCCAGCTCACCATCCTTGGGGAATGAAAAACTGTTTTTT. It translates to CASSPSLGNEKLFF.

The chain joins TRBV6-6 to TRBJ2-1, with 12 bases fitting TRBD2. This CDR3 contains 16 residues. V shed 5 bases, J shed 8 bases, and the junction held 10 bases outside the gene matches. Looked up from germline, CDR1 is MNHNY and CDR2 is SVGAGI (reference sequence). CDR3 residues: CASSRLAGAVVDEQFF. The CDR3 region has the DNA TGTGCCAGCAGTCGACTAGCGGGAGCAGTAGTGGATGAGCAGTTCTTC.

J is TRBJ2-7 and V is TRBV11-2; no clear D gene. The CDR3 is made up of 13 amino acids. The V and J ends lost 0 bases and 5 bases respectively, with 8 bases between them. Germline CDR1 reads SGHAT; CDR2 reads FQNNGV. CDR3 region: CASSLDRGDEQYF. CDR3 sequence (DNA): TGTGCCAGCAGCTTAGATCGTGGGGACGAGCAGTACTTC.

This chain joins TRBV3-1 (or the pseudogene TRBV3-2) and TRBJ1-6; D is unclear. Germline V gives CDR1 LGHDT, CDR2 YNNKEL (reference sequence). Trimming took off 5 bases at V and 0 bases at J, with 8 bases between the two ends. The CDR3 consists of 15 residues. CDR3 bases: TGTGCCAGCAGCGCACTCAGCTCCTATAATTCACCCCTCCACTTT. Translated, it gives CASSALSSYNSPLHF.

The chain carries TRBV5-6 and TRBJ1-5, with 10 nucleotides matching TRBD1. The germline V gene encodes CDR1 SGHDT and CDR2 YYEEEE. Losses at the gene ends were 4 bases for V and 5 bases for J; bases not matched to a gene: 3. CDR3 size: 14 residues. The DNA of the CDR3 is TGTGCCAGCAGCAGAGGACAGGGGGATCAGCCCCAGCATTTT. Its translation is CASSRGQGDQPQHF.

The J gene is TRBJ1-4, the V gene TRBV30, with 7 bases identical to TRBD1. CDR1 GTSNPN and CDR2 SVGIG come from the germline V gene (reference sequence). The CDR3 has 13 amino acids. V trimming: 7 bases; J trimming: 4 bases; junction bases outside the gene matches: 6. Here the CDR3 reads CALTGAVNEKLFF. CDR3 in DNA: TGTGCCTTAACAGGGGCGGTTAATGAAAAACTGTTTTTT.

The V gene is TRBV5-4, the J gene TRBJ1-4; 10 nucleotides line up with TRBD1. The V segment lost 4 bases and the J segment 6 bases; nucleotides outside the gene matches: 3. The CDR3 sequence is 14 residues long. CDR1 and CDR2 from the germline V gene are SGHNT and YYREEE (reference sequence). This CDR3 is CASSRQGAYEKLFF. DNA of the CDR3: TGTGCCAGCAGCCGACAGGGGGCTTATGAAAAACTGTTTTTT.